This TCR beta chain was recovered during a study of blood T cell repertoires in COVID-19. Study-wide background: Acute and convalescent COVID-19 specimens originated in the United States, Italy and Spain. T cells, B-cell-depleted T cells, or PBMCs provided the cDNA or gDNA that served as material.

In Seattle, patients joined the study during active infection and were tracked longitudinally. Sequencing used immunoSEQ multiplex PCR; TCRdb keeps in-frame clones, though not all of them. The sample has 250,000 to 350,000 clones; approximately 84% are singletons. The V segment lost 3 bases and the J segment 4 bases; nucleotides outside the gene matches: 7. Germline CDR1 reads LNHDA; CDR2 reads SQIVND (reference sequence). The CDR3 totals 16 residues. The TCR was taken from a human donor with COVID-19, enrolled during active disease. The donor label of this sample is uncertain. The sample consisted of peripheral blood. The V call is TRBV19, the J call TRBJ2-7; 12 positions agree with TRBD1. The chain's CDR3 is CASSMIGDRGHYEQYF. CDR3 nucleotide sequence: TGTGCCAGTAGTATGATTGGGGACAGGGGGCATTACGAGCAGTACTTC.